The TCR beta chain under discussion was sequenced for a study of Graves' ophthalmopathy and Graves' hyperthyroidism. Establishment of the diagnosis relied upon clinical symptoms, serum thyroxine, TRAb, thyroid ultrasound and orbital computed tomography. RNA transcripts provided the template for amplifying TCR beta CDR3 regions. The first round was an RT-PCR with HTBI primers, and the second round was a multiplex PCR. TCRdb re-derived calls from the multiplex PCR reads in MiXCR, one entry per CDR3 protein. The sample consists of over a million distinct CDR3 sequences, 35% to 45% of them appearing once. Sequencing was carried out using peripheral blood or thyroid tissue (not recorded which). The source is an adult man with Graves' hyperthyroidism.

The CDR3 nucleotides are TGTGCCAGCAGTCCGGGGGACAGGGGGGAAAAACTGTTTTTT. It yields the protein CASSPGDRGEKLFF. V is TRBV28 and J is TRBJ1-4; 11 positions match TRBD1. The germline gives CDR1 MDHEN, CDR2 SYDVKM. The CDR3 extends over 14 amino acids. J was trimmed by 8 bases and V by 5 bases; bases with no gene match: 4.